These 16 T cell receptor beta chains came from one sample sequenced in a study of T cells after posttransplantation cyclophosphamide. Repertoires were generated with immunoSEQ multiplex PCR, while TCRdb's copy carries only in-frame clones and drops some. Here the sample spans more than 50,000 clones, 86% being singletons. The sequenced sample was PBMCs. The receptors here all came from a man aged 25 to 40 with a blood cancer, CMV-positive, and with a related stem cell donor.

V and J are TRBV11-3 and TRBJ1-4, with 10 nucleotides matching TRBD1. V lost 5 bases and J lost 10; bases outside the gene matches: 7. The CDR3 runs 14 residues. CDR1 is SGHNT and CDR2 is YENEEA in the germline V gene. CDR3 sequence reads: CASSTGTGVAKLFF. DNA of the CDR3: TGTGCCAGCAGCACCGGGACAGGGGTCGCAAAACTGTTTTTT.

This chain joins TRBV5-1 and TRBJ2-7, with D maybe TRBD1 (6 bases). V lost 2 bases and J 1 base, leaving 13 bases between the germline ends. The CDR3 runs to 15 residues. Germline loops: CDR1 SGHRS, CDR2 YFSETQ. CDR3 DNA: TGCGCCAGCAGCTTTGAGACAGGCGGATCCTACGAGCAGTACTTC. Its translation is CASSFETGGSYEQYF. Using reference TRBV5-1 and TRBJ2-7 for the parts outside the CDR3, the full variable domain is KAGVTQTPRYLIKTRGQQVTLSCSPISGHRSVSWYQQTPGQGLQFLFEYFSETQRNKGNFPGRFSGRQFSNSRSEMNVSTLELGDSALYLCASSFETGGSYEQYFGPGTRLTVT.

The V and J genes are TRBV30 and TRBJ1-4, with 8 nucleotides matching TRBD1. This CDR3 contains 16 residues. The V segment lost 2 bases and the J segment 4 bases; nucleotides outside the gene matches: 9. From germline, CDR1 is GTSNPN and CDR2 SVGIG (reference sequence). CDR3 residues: CAWSQDRERINEKLFF. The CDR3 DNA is TGTGCCTGGAGTCAGGACAGGGAGAGGATTAATGAAAAACTGTTTTTT.

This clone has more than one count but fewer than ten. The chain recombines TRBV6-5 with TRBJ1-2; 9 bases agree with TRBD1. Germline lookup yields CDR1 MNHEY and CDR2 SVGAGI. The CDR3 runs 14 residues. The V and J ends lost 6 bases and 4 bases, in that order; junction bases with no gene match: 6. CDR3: CASSTGGRSYGYTF. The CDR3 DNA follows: TGTGCCAGCAGCACAGGGGGCCGGAGCTATGGCTACACCTTC.

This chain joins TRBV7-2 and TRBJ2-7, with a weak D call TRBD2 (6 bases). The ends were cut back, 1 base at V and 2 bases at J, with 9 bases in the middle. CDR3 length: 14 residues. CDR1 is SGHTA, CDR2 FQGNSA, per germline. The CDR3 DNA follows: TGTGCCAGCAGCTTAGGCGGGAATACCTACGAGCAGTACTTC. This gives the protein CASSLGGNTYEQYF.

The CDR3 is CASTAGVSNEQFF. In nucleotides, the CDR3 is TGTGCCAGTACGGCGGGAGTGAGCAATGAGCAGTTCTTC. V and J are TRBV19 and TRBJ2-1; 7 nucleotides match TRBD2. The CDR3 has 13 residues. From germline, CDR1 is LNHDA and CDR2 SQIVND (reference sequence). V lost 7 bases to trimming and J lost 6 bases; unmatched junction nucleotides: 6.

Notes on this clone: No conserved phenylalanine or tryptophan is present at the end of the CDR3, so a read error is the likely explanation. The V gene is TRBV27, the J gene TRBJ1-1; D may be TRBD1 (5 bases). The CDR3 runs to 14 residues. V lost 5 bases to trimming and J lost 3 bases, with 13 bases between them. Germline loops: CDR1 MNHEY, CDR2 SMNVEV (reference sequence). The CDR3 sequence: CASSPHDSYTEAFL. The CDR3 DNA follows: TGTGCCAGCAGTCCCCACGACAGTTACACTGAAGCTTTCCTT.

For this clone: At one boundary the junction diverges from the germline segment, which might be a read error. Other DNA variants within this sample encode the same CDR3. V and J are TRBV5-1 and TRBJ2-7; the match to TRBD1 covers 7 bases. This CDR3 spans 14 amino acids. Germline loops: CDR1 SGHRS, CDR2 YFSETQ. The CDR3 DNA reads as TGCGCCAGCAGTTATCCGGGACAGATCTACGAGCAGTATTTC. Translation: CASSYPGQIYEQYF.

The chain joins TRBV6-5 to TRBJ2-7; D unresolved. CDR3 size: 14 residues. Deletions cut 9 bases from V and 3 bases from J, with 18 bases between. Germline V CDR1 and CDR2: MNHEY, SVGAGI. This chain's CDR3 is CASQRIPEFYEQYF. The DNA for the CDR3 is TGTGCCAGTCAGAGGATCCCGGAGTTCTACGAGCAGTACTTC.

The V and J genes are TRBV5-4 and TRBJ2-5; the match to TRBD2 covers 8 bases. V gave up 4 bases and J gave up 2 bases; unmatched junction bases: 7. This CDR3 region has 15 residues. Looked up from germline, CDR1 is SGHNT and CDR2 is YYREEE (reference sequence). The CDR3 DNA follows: TGTGCCAGCAGCCCCCGGGAGGGTCGGCAAGAGACCCAGTACTTC. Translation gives CASSPREGRQETQYF. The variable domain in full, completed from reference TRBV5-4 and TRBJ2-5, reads ETGVTQSPTHLIKTRGQQVTLRCSSQSGHNTVSWYQQALGQGPQFIFQYYREEENGRGNFPPRFSGLQFPNYSSELNVNALELDDSALYLCASSPREGRQETQYFGPGTRLLVL.

CDR3 in amino acids: CASSLDRWTWTGELFF. CDR3 coding DNA: TGTGCCAGCAGCTTAGATCGATGGACTTGGACCGGGGAGCTGTTTTTT. The chain has TRBV11-2 and TRBJ2-2, with D possibly TRBD2 on 5 matching bases. Germline CDR1 and CDR2: SGHAT and FQNNGV. Trimming removed 0 bases from V and 5 bases from J, with 13 bases in between. The CDR3 sequence is 16 residues long. The full variable domain, rest sourced from reference TRBV11-2 and TRBJ2-2, is EAGVAQSPRYKIIEKRQSVAFWCNPISGHATLYWYQQILGQGPKLLIQFQNNGVVDDSQLPKDRFSAERLKGVDSTLKIQPAKLEDSAVYLCASSLDRWTWTGELFFGEGSRLTVL.

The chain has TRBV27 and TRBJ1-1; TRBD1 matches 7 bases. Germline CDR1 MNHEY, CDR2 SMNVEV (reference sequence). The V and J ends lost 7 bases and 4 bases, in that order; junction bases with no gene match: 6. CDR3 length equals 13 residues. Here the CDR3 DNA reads TGTGCCAGCAACCGACAGGGAGGCACTGAAGCTTTCTTT. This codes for CASNRQGGTEAFF.

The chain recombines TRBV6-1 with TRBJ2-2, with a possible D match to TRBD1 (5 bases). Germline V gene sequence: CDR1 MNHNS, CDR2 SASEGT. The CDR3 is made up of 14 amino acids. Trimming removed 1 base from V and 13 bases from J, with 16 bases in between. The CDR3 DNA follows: TGTGCCAGCAGTGAAGTTGGGGCCCTAAGCCCGCTGTTTTTT. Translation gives CASSEVGALSPLFF.

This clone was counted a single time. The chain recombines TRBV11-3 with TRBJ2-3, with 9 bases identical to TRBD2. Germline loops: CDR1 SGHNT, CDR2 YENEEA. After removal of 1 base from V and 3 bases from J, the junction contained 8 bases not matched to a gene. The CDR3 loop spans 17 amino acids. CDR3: CASSLGAAGGPTDTQYF. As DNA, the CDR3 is TGTGCCAGCAGCTTAGGGGCCGCGGGAGGGCCGACAGATACGCAGTATTTT.

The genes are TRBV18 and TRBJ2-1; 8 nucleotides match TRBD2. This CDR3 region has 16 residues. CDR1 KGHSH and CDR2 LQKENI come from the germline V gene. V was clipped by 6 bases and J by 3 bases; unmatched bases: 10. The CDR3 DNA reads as TGTGCCAGCTCCCTGGAGGGGACTAGTCTCTACAATGAGCAGTTCTTC. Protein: CASSLEGTSLYNEQFF.

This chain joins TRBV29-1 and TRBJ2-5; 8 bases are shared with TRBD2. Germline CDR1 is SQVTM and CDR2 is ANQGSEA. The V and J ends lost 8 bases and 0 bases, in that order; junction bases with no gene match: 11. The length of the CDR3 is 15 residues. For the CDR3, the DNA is TGCAGCATCACCTGGGCTAGCGGGTACCAAGAGACCCAGTACTTC. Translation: CSITWASGYQETQYF. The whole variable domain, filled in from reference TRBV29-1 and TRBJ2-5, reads SAVISQKPSRDICQRGTSLTIQCQVDSQVTMMFWYRQQPGQSLTLIATANQGSEATYESGFVIDKFPISRPNLTFSTLTVSNMSPEDSSIYLCSITWASGYQETQYFGPGTRLLVL.